What follows are 8 T cell receptor beta chains derived from one specimen sequenced in a study of blood T cell repertoires in COVID-19. Method: immunoSEQ multiplex PCR; TCRdb's copy keeps in-frame clones and lacks some. The table records roughly 410,000 clones, roughly 90% of them present only once. The specimen was peripheral blood. These receptors were taken from a man aged 35 to 55 with acute or convalescent COVID-19.

V and J are TRBV25-1 and TRBJ1-6; 8 positions match TRBD1. The CDR3 spans 15 residues. The germline V gene has CDR1 MGHDK and CDR2 SYGVNS. V shed 2 bases and J 7 bases; nucleotides not matched to a gene: 4. CDR3 in amino acids: CASSERGQGNSPLHF. The CDR3 DNA reads TGTGCCAGCAGTGAACGAGGACAGGGAAATTCACCCCTCCACTTT.

V usage is TRBV27 and J usage is TRBJ2-7, with TRBD2 matching 11 bases. CDR3 size: 14 residues. The germline gives CDR1 MNHEY, CDR2 SMNVEV (reference sequence). Unmatched junction bases numbered 2, after V lost 2 bases and J lost 5 bases. DNA of the CDR3: TGTGCCAGCAGTTTAACTAGCGGGAGCCACGAGCAGTACTTC. Residues: CASSLTSGSHEQYF.

The V call is TRBV30, the J call TRBJ1-1; 7 bases fit TRBD1. CDR3 length equals 16 residues. Germline V CDR1 and CDR2: GTSNPN, SVGIG (reference sequence). The trim removed 0 bases at V and 6 bases at J, leaving 13 bases unmatched. The CDR3 DNA is TGTGCCTGGAGTGTAATGGCCAGGGGGGTCTTCCCTGAAGCTTTCTTT. Its protein is CAWSVMARGVFPEAFF.

This chain uses TRBV18 with TRBJ1-6; maybe TRBD1 (5 bases). Between the trimmed V and J ends, which lost 5 bases and 8 bases, there was a span of 22 bases. CDR1 and CDR2 from the germline V gene are KGHSH and LQKENI. CDR3 size: 17 residues. This chain's CDR3 is CASSLRPGEGGDSPLHF. The CDR3 DNA sequence: TGTGCCAGCTCATTACGCCCAGGAGAAGGAGGGGATTCACCCCTCCACTTT.

The chain combines TRBV11-3 with TRBJ1-3; D uncertain. CDR1 and CDR2 (germline): SGHNT, YENEEA. V lost 5 bases, J lost 0 bases, and 14 bases lay in between. The CDR3 covers 16 residues. This CDR3 is CASSTNWESSGNTIYF. CDR3 DNA: TGTGCCAGCAGCACCAATTGGGAGAGCTCTGGAAACACCATATATTTT.

V gene TRBV19 combines with J gene TRBJ2-7; TRBD1 is a possible D gene (6 bases). V gave up 1 base and J gave up 3 bases, with 10 bases separating them. The V gene's germline CDR1 is LNHDA and CDR2 SQIVND (reference sequence). The CDR3 is 14 residues long. The CDR3 DNA reads as TGTGCCAGTAGTATAGGGGGGCTTCACTACGAGCAGTACTTC. Its protein is CASSIGGLHYEQYF.

The V and J genes are TRBV6-5 and TRBJ1-1; D is undetermined. There are 14 residues in the CDR3. V lost 2 bases, J lost 4 bases, and 11 bases lay in between. Germline assignment: CDR1 MNHEY and CDR2 SVGAGI. CDR3 loop: CASSYDEEVTEAFF. DNA for the CDR3: TGTGCCAGCAGTTACGATGAGGAGGTCACTGAAGCTTTCTTT.

The chain employs TRBV28 and TRBJ1-2, with a tentative D call TRBD1 (6 bases). CDR1 is MDHEN, CDR2 SYDVKM, per germline. This CDR3 spans 16 amino acids. The V gene lost 2 bases and the J gene lost 1 base, with 14 bases spanning the gap. CDR3 DNA: TGTGCCAGCAGTTTAGGACAGCCCCCTGTTAACTATGGCTACACCTTC. It specifies CASSLGQPPVNYGYTF.